This T cell receptor (beta chain) is from a study of T cells in Graves' hyperthyroidism and ophthalmopathy. Using RNA transcripts as the source, TCR beta CDR3 regions were amplified. Carried out on the TCR CDR3, a first-round RT-PCR used the HTBI primer set. Via MiXCR, TCRdb re-called the multiplex PCR reads, giving one row per CDR3 protein. The sample consists of 500,000 to 600,000 distinct CDR3 sequences, more than 45% of them appearing once. As concerns this clonotype: Its antigen is still unknown.

General study results and limits: Blood also carried most thyroid clonotypes expanded above 0.001. The model predicted ophthalmopathy a median around six months before onset.

Germline V gene sequence: CDR1 DFQATT, CDR2 SNEGSKA (reference sequence). The ends were cut back, 0 bases at V and 4 bases at J, with 9 bases in the middle. This CDR3 spans 13 amino acids. This sequence originates from an adult woman with Graves' disease, either hyperthyroidism or ophthalmopathy (not recorded which). V gene TRBV20-1 combines with J gene TRBJ1-2; possible D gene TRBD1, 6 bases. The sequencing sample was made of peripheral blood or thyroid tissue (not recorded which). CDR3 loop: CSARDRQVYGYTF. DNA of the CDR3: TGCAGTGCTAGAGATCGACAGGTCTATGGCTACACCTTC.